Reported below is one T cell receptor beta chain. The antigen remains undetermined. The data belong to a study of T-cell memory formation after mild COVID-19. Notes on the study in general: Contracting clones, day 15 to 85, had balanced CD4/CD8, and later expanders favored CD4+. Prior to infection, memory already included some responding clones, suggesting cross-reactive memory joined.

Losses at the gene ends were 5 bases for V and 3 bases for J; bases not matched to a gene: 6. The length of the CDR3 is 15 residues. The germline V gene encodes CDR1 SEHNR and CDR2 FQNEAQ (reference sequence). Constant-segment-primed 5'RACE gave TCR alpha and TCR beta cDNA libraries with sample barcodes and UMIs. Each CDR3 protein is one row after TCRdb ran MiXCR on the 5' RACE reads. Of just over 400,000 distinct CDR3 sequences in the sample, about 22% were seen once. The rearrangement joins TRBV7-9 to TRBJ2-7, with TRBD2 matching over 11 bases. Material: PBMCs or a T cell subset sorted from them (not recorded which). This sequence originates from an adult woman who had mild COVID-19 (a few samples of this study predate the infection). Cell type and time point are not known. CDR3 sequence reads: CASSVTSGTNYEQYF. The CDR3, as DNA: TGTGCCAGCAGCGTGACTAGCGGGACCAACTACGAGCAGTACTTC.